This record covers a single T cell receptor beta chain. Its specificity is unknown. One junction end does not reproduce the germline sequence, and a read error may be involved. CDR3 length: 17 amino acids. Germline V CDR1 and CDR2: WSHSY, SAAADI. This sample's RNA came from whole unsorted tissue. TCRbeta libraries were built with three rounds of nested PCR, modified from ARM-PCR. TCRdb used MiXCR to reprocess the multiplex PCR reads, holding one entry per CDR3 protein. The sample consists of under 250,000 distinct CDR3 sequences, less than 80% of them appearing once. The entry originates in a study of tumor and adjacent non-tumor tissue in lung cancer. Study as a whole: On average, productive TCRbeta reads reached a few million per sample. Points from the study as a whole: TCR diversity was significantly greater in tumor than normal lung tissue. In normal lung, the top 100 clones were significantly more dominant than in tumor.

This chain connects TRBV10-2 to TRBJ2-1, with a possible D match to TRBD2 (5 bases). Specimen: lung tumor tissue. The sequence was obtained from a man in his sixties with non-small cell lung cancer. The CDR3 here is CASSEPTGLAFYNQQFF. In DNA form, the CDR3 reads TGCGCCAGCAGTGAGCCCACCGGGCTAGCATTCTACAATCAGCAGTTCTTC.